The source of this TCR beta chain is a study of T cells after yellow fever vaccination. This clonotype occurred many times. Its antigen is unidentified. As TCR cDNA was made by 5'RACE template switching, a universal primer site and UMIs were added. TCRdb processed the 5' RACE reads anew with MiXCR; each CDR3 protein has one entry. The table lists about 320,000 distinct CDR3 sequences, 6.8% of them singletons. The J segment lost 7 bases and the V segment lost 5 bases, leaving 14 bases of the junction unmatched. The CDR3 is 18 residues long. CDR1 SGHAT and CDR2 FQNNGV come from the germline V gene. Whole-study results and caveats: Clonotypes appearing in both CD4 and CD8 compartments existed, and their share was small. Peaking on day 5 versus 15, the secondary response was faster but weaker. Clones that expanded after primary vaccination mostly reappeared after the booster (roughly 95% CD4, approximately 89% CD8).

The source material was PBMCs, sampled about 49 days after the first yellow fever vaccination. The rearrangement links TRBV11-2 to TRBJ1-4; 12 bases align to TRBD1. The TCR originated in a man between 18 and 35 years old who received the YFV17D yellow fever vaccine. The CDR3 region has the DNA TGTGCCAGCAGCCCCCGGGGGGGGACAGGGGGCATAGTTGAAAAACTGTTTTTT. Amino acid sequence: CASSPRGGTGGIVEKLFF.